This section outlines one TCR beta chain sequence together with its context. No antigen is known for it. The germline gene is not matched at one end of the junction; a read error may be the cause. TCRbeta libraries were built with three rounds of nested PCR, modified from ARM-PCR. TCRdb re-analysed the multiplex PCR reads in MiXCR, keeping a single row per CDR3 protein. The profile shows some 80,000 distinct CDR3 sequences, about 80% of them singletons. This record comes from a study of tumor and adjacent non-tumor tissue in lung cancer. Study background: The cohort had approximately 12 adenocarcinoma, 2 squamous cell and 1 small cell patients.

No cell sorting was done before RNA was extracted from the tissue. More than 3 cm separated this lung sample from the edge of the tumor. Points from the study as a whole: Significantly higher TCR diversity was found in tumor than normal lung. Tumor repertoires had a smaller top 100 clone share than normal lung.

This CDR3 is built from 15 residues. The gene calls are TRBV12-3 or TRBV12-4 and TRBJ1-5, with D maybe TRBD1 (6 bases). This clonotype originated in a man between 65 and 79 years old with non-small cell lung cancer. The sequencing sample was made of distant non-tumor lung tissue. The CDR3 sequence: CVSSLVAGGNQPQHF. CDR3 in DNA: TGTGTCAGCAGTTTAGTGGCAGGGGGCAATCAGCCCCAGCATTTT.